These 5 T cell receptor beta chains were sequenced from one sample in a study of blood T cell repertoires in COVID-19. Sequenced by immunoSEQ multiplex PCR; TCRdb stores in-frame clones only, minus some. The table includes some 38,000 clones, about 89% detected once. Specimen: peripheral blood. These receptors were collected from a man aged 50 to 60 with active COVID-19.

The V call is TRBV18, the J call TRBJ2-3, with 7 nucleotides matching TRBD2. Trimming cost V 3 bases and J 4 bases; bases outside gene matches: 7. Germline-derived CDR1 and CDR2 are KGHSH and LQKENI. This CDR3 contains 15 residues. CDR3: CASSPSRESADTQYF. The CDR3 nucleotides are TGTGCCAGCTCACCGTCGCGGGAGAGTGCAGATACGCAGTATTTT. Filled out from reference TRBV18 and TRBJ2-3, the complete variable domain reads NAGVMQNPRHLVRRRGQEARLRCSPMKGHSHVYWYRQLPEEGLKFMVYLQKENIIDESGMPKERFSAEFPKEGPSILRIQQVVRGDSAAYFCASSPSRESADTQYFGPGTRLTVL.

This rearrangement joins TRBV5-1 to TRBJ2-3; perhaps TRBD2 as D (6 bases). There are 15 residues in the CDR3. Germline V gene data show CDR1 as SGHRS and CDR2 as YFSETQ. Trimming left V 2 bases short and J 5 bases short, with 15 bases between. The CDR3 region is CASSLVGGGGDTQYF. CDR3 nucleotide sequence: TGCGCCAGCAGCTTAGTGGGAGGAGGTGGAGATACGCAGTATTTT. The full variable domain, rest sourced from reference TRBV5-1 and TRBJ2-3, is KAGVTQTPRYLIKTRGQQVTLSCSPISGHRSVSWYQQTPGQGLQFLFEYFSETQRNKGNFPGRFSGRQFSNSRSEMNVSTLELGDSALYLCASSLVGGGGDTQYFGPGTRLTVL.

V usage is TRBV9 and J usage is TRBJ2-1; 8 positions agree with TRBD2. With V trimmed by 4 bases and J by 4 bases, 7 bases remained unmatched. The CDR3 is 15 residues long. Germline V gives CDR1 SGDLS, CDR2 YYNGEE. The CDR3 loop is CASSPRTSRYNEQFF. CDR3 nucleotides: TGTGCCAGCAGCCCACGGACTAGCAGGTACAATGAGCAGTTCTTC.

This clone showed up just once. The V call is TRBV30, the J call TRBJ1-1; maybe TRBD1 (6 bases). Germline lookup yields CDR1 GTSNPN and CDR2 SVGIG (reference sequence). V was cut by 5 bases and J by 8 bases, with 18 bases left in between. This CDR3 has 13 amino acids. Here the CDR3 DNA reads TGTGCCTGGGGCGACAGGCCAACCCCCGAAGCTTTCTTT. Amino acid sequence: CAWGDRPTPEAFF. Together with reference TRBV30 and TRBJ1-1, the CDR3 gives the full variable domain: SQTIHQWPATLVQPVGSPLSLECTVEGTSNPNLYWYRQAAGRGLQLLFYSVGIGQISSEVPQNLSASRPQDRQFILSSKKLLLSDSGFYLCAWGDRPTPEAFFGQGTRLTVV.

The rearrangement links TRBV3-1 (or the pseudogene TRBV3-2) to TRBJ1-2; D possibly corresponds to TRBD1 (6 bases). CDR3 length: 15 residues. Germline values: CDR1 LGHDT, CDR2 YNNKEL (reference sequence). The V and J ends lost 0 bases and 8 bases respectively, with 16 bases between them. The DNA of the CDR3 is TGTGCCAGCAGCCAAGATCGTCATGACAGGTTGGGCTACACCTTC. This gives the protein CASSQDRHDRLGYTF.